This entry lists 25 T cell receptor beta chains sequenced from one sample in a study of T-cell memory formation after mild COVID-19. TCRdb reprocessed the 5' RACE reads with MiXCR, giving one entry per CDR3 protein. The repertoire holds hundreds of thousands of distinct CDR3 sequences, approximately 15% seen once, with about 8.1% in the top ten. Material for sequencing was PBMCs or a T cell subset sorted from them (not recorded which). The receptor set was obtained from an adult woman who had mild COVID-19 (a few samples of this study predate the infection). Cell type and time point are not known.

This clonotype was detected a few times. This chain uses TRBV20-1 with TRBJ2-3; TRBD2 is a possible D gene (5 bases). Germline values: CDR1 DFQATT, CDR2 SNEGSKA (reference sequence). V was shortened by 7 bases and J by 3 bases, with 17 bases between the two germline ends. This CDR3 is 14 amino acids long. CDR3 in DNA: TGCAGTGTTTCCGGACTCTCGAGGACAGATACGCAGTATTTT. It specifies CSVSGLSRTDTQYF.

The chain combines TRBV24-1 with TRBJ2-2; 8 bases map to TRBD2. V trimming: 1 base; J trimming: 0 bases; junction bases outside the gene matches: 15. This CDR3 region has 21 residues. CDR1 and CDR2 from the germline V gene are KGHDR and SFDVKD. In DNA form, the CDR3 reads TGTGCCACCAGTGATTTCTGGAACGGTAGCGGGGAGAAAACGAACACCGGGGAGCTGTTTTTT. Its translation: CATSDFWNGSGEKTNTGELFF.

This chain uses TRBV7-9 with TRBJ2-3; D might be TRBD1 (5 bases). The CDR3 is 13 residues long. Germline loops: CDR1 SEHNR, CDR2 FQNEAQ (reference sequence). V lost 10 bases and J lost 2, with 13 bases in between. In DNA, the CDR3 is TGTGCCATCCTCAGGGATAACACAGATACGCAGTATTTT. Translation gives CAILRDNTDTQYF.

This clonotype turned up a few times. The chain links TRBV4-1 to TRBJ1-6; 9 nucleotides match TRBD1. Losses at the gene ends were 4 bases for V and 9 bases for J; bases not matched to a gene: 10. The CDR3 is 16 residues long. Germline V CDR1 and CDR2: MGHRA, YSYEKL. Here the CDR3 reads CASSRGQGEEFSPLHF. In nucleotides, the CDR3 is TGCGCCAGCAGCCGGGGACAGGGCGAGGAATTTTCACCCCTCCACTTT.

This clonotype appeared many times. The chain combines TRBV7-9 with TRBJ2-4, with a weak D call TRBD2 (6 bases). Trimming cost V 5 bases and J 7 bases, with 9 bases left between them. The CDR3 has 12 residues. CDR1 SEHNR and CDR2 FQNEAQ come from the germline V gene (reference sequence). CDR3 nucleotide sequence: TGTGCCAGCAGCGCTCTAGCGAACATTCAGTACTTC. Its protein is CASSALANIQYF.

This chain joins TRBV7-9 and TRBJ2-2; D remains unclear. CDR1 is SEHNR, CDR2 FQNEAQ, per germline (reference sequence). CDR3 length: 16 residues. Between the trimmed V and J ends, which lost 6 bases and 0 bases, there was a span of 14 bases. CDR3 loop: CASSRTGSTNTGELFF. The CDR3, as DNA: TGTGCCAGCAGTCGGACCGGGTCCACGAACACCGGGGAGCTGTTTTTT.

The DNA for the CDR3 is TGTGCCAGCAGAGTAGCGGGGGGAGGGAGCGGGGAGCTGTTTTTT. Translating it yields CASRVAGGGSGELFF. The chain combines TRBV6-1 with TRBJ2-2; 10 bases agree with TRBD2. J was trimmed by 7 bases and V by 6 bases; bases with no gene match: 8. Germline V gene data show CDR1 as MNHNS and CDR2 as SASEGT. CDR3 length: 15 residues.

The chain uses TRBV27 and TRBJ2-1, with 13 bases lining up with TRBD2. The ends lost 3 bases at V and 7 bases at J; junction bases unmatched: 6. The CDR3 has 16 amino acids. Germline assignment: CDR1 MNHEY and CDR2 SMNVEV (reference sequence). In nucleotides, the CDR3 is TGTGCCAGCAGTTTCGGACTAGCGGGAGTCAGAAATGAGCAGTTCTTC. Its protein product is CASSFGLAGVRNEQFF.

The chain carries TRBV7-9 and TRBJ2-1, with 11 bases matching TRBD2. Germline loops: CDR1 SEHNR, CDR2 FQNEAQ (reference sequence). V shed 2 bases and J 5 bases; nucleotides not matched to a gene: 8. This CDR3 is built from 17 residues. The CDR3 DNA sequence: TGTGCCAGCAGCTTATCCCCGGGACTAGCGGAAGACAATGAGCAGTTCTTC. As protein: CASSLSPGLAEDNEQFF.

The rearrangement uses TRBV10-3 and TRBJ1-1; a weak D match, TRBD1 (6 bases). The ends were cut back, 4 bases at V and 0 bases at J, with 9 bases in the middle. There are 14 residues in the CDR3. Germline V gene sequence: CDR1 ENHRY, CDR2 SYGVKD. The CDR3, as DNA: TGTGCCATCAGTGGGACAGCAATGAACACTGAAGCTTTCTTT. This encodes CAISGTAMNTEAFF.

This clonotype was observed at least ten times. CDR3 sequence reads: CASRGGLSTDTQYF. The DNA for the CDR3 is TGTGCCAGCAGAGGCGGACTTAGCACAGATACGCAGTATTTT. The chain couples TRBV7-9 to TRBJ2-3, with D possibly being TRBD2 (5 bases). The V end lost 6 bases, the J end lost 0 bases, and 10 bases lay between the germline ends. Germline V CDR1 and CDR2: SEHNR, FQNEAQ (reference sequence). CDR3 length equals 14 residues.

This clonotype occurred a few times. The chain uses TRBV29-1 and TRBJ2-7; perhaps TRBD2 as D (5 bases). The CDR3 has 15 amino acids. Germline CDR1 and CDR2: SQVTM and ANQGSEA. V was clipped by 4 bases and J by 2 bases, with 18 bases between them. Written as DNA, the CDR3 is TGCAGCGTTGGTTCAGGAGGCAGGCCGGCCTACGAGCAGTACTTC. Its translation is CSVGSGGRPAYEQYF.

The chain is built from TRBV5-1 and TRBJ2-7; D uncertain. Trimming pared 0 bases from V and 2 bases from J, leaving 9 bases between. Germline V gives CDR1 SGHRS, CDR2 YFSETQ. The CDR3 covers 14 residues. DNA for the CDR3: TGCGCCAGCAGCTTGGACGGAGATCCCTACGAGCAGTACTTC. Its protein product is CASSLDGDPYEQYF.

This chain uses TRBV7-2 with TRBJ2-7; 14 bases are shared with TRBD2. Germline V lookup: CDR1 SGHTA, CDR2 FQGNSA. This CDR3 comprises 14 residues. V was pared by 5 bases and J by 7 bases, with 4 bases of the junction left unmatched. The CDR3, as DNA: TGTGCCAGCAGCGGACTAGCGGGAGGTGGGGAGCAGTACTTC. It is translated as CASSGLAGGGEQYF.

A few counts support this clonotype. CDR3 residues: CSAGLAADSYNEQFF. The DNA for the CDR3 is TGCAGTGCTGGACTAGCGGCTGACTCCTACAATGAGCAGTTCTTC. The chain joins TRBV20-1 to TRBJ2-1; 10 bases are shared with TRBD2. V was pared by 5 bases and J by 0 bases, with 4 bases of the junction left unmatched. This CDR3 has 15 residues. Per germline, CDR1 DFQATT and CDR2 SNEGSKA (reference sequence).

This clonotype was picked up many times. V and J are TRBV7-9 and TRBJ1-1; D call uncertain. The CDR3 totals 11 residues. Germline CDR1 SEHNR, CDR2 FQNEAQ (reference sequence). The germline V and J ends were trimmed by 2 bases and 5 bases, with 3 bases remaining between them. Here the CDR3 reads CASSLKTEAFF. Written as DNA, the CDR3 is TGTGCCAGCAGCTTAAAAACTGAAGCTTTCTTT.

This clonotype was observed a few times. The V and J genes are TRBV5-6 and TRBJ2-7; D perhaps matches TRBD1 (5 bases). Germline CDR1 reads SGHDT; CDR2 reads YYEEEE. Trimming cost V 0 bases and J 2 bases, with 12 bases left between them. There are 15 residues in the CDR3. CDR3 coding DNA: TGTGCCAGCAGCTTGGGGGCAGGGCACCCCTACGAGCAGTACTTC. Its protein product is CASSLGAGHPYEQYF.

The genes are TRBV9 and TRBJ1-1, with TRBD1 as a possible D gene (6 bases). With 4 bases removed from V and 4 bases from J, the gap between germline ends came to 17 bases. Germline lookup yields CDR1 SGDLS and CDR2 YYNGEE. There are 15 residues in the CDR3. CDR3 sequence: CASSPLDQGSTEAFF. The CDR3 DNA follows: TGTGCCAGCAGCCCTTTGGATCAGGGGAGCACTGAAGCTTTCTTT.

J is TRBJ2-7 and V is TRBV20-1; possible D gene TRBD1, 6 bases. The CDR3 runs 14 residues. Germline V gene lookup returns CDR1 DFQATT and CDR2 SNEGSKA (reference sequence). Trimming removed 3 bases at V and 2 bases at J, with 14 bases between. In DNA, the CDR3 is TGCAGTGCTAGCTCTAGGGGGTTCGCCTACGAGCAGTACTTC. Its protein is CSASSRGFAYEQYF.

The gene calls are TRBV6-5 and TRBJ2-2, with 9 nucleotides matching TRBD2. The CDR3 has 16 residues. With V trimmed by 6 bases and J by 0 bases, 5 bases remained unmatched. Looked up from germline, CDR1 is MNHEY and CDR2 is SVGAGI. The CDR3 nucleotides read TGTGCCAGCAGGAGTAGCGGGGGACCGAACACCGGGGAGCTGTTTTTT. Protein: CASRSSGGPNTGELFF.

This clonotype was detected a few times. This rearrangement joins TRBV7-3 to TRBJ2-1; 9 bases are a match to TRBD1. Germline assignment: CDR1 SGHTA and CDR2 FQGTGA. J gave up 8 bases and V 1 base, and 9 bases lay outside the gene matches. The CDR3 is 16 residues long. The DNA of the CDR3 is TGTGCCAGCAGCTTAAGGGGGACAGGGATTCCAGATGAGCAGTTCTTC. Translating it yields CASSLRGTGIPDEQFF.

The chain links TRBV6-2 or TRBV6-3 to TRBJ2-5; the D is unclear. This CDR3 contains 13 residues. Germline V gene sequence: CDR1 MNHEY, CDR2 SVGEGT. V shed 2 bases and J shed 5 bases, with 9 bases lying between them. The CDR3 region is CASSYVPWETQYF. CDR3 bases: TGTGCCAGCAGTTACGTACCTTGGGAGACCCAGTACTTC.

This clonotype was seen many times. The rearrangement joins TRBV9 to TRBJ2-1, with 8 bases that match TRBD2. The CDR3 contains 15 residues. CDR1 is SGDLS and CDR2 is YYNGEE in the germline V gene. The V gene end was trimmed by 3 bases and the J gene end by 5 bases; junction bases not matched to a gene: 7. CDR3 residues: CASSGSGSRNNEQFF. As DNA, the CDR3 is TGTGCCAGCAGCGGCAGCGGGAGTAGGAACAATGAGCAGTTCTTC.

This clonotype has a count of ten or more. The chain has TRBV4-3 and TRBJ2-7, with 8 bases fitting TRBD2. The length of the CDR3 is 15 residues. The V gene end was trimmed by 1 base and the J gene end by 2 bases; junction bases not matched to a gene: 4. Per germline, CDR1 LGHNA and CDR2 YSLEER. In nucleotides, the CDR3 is TGCGCCAGCAGCCAAGCTCCAGCGGGAGCCTACGAGCAGTACTTC. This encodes CASSQAPAGAYEQYF.

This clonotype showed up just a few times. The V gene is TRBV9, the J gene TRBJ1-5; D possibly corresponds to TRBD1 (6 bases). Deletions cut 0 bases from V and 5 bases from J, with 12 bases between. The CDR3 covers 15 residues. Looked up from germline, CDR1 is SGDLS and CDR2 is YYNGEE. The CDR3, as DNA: TGTGCCAGCAGCGTAGAGGGGGGGCGCGATCAGCCCCAGCATTTT. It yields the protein CASSVEGGRDQPQHF.